Sequencing of this T cell receptor (beta chain) was carried out in a study of immune heterogeneity within non-small cell lung tumors. Across the whole study: Tumor histology was classified as squamous cell carcinoma in a handful of cases, non-squamous carcinoma in around nine and not otherwise specified in 1.

Comments on this clonotype: Its antigen is as yet unknown.

TCRs were amplified from approximately 600 ng gDNA of bulk tumor per sample. Widely spaced biopsies, several per primary tumor, were obtained at surgery. Newly diagnosed with untreated non-small cell lung cancer, the patients underwent curative surgery. Multiplex PCR employing 32 V and 13 J primers generated amplicons of the TCR beta CDR3. TCRdb reanalysed the multiplex PCR reads using MiXCR and keeps one entry per CDR3 protein. The top ten hold 35% to 55% of the sample, which has a few thousand distinct CDR3 sequences, 40% to 60% seen once. Study-level points and caveats: T-cell clonality in a given local region correlated moderately yet significantly with the local tumor mutational burden (R approximately 0.33). Both recurring identical dominant CDR3 beta clonotypes and site-unique high-frequency clones were observed across tumor sites within a patient.

Trimming removed 6 bases from V and 4 bases from J, with 19 bases in between. Germline CDR1 MDHEN, CDR2 SYDVKM. This CDR3 has 17 residues. This clonotype was sampled from a man between 45 and 60 years old with non-small cell lung cancer. Sample: lung tumor tissue. The rearrangement uses TRBV28 and TRBJ2-6; the D gene could be TRBD1 or TRBD2 (5 bases each). The DNA of the CDR3 is TGTGCCAGCAGCTATCCGGGACCTTTGGGCGGGGCCAACGTCCTGACTTTC. Translated, it gives CASSYPGPLGGANVLTF. Complete variable domain (other parts from reference TRBV28 and TRBJ2-6): DVKVTQSSRYLVKRTGEKVFLECVQDMDHENMFWYRQDPGLGLRLIYFSYDVKMKEKGDIPEGYSVSREKKERFSLILESASTNQTSMYLCASSYPGPLGGANVLTFGAGSRLTVL.